This is a list of T cell receptor beta chains from one sample in a study of blood T cell repertoires in COVID-19. Sequenced by immunoSEQ multiplex PCR; TCRdb stores in-frame clones only, minus some. The sample holds roughly 220,000 clones, around 84% seen once. Sequencing was performed on peripheral blood. The source of these receptors is a middle-aged man who had recovered from COVID-19. Both conserved end residues are part of each CDR3. The D gene is left open where the match is weak. Only part of the rows carry a size: once, few, many, or a class if the clone is expanded.

D gene	J gene	clone size	V gene	CDR3 protein	CDR3 DNA
NA	TRBJ2-3	NA	TRBV10-3	CAIRPGLGGTDTQYF	TGTGCCATCAGGCCAGGTTTAGGAGGGACAGATACGCAGTATTTT
TRBD2	TRBJ2-1	NA	TRBV28	CASSFSGSIQFF	TGTGCCAGCAGTTTTAGCGGGAGCATTCAGTTCTTC
NA	TRBJ2-7	NA	TRBV24-1	CATSDFRSVYEQYF	TGTGCCACCAGTGATTTTCGTTCCGTTTACGAGCAGTACTTC
NA	TRBJ2-5	NA	TRBV9	CASSLSGMLTETQYF	TGTGCCAGCAGTCTATCGGGGATGTTAACCGAGACCCAGTACTTC
TRBD1	TRBJ1-5	NA	TRBV28	CASTLRGQGQRNQPQHF	TGTGCCAGCACCCTTAGAGGACAGGGCCAGAGGAATCAGCCCCAGCATTTT
TRBD1	TRBJ1-4	few	TRBV6-5	CASSYLGQGSEKLFF	TGTGCCAGCAGTTACTTGGGACAGGGCTCTGAAAAACTGTTTTTT
NA	TRBJ1-4	NA	TRBV4-1	CASSQGRGEKLFF	TGCGCCAGCAGCCAAGGGAGGGGAGAAAAACTGTTTTTT
TRBD2	TRBJ2-1	once	TRBV27	CASSLAGLAYEQFF	TGTGCCAGCAGCCTTGCGGGACTAGCATATGAGCAGTTCTTC
NA	TRBJ2-1	NA	TRBV21-1	CASSNRPPGLASNEQFF	TGTGCCAGCAGCAACAGGCCCCCGGGACTAGCGTCGAATGAGCAGTTCTTC
NA	TRBJ2-7	once	TRBV6-6	CASSYPTGFGEQYF	TGTGCCAGCAGTTACCCGACAGGTTTTGGAGAGCAGTACTTC
NA	TRBJ1-4	NA	TRBV7-9	CASSLTIRGEKLFF	TGTGCCAGCAGCCTGACAATTAGGGGTGAAAAACTGTTTTTT
NA	TRBJ1-4	NA	TRBV2	CASSEGRVFGRSNEKLFF	TGTGCCAGCAGTGAAGGGCGGGTATTTGGGCGCTCTAATGAAAAACTGTTTTTT
NA	TRBJ2-2	NA	TRBV28	CASSYSGRGELFF	TGTGCCAGCAGTTATAGCGGTCGCGGGGAGCTGTTTTTT
NA	TRBJ1-5	NA	TRBV6-5	CASSYLRNQPQHF	TGTGCCAGCAGCTACCTCAGAAATCAGCCCCAGCATTTT
TRBD1	TRBJ2-7	NA	TRBV3-1/TRBV3-2	CASSPFRQGAYEQYF	TGTGCCAGCAGCCCCTTTCGACAGGGAGCCTACGAGCAGTACTTC
TRBD1	TRBJ1-4	NA	TRBV19	CASRSRDRGEKLFF	TGTGCCAGTCGATCCAGGGACAGGGGTGAAAAACTGTTTTTT
NA	TRBJ1-5	NA	TRBV6-5	CASSRRVNQPQHF	TGTGCCAGCAGTCGAAGAGTCAATCAGCCCCAGCATTTT
TRBD1	TRBJ1-5	NA	TRBV6-6	CASSDGTGLQPQHF	TGTGCCAGCAGTGACGGGACAGGGCTTCAGCCCCAGCATTTT